One and the same sample provided the 29 T cell receptor beta chains below, sequenced in a study of monozygotic twins with inflammatory bowel disease. TCRdb re-analyzed the 5' RACE reads; it lists each CDR3 protein once, without DNA. Its table records around 380,000 distinct CDR3 sequences. Sequenced material: blood. The receptors come from a human donor with ulcerative colitis or Crohn's disease, or a healthy co-twin of an affected twin (not recorded which).

The chain uses TRBV11-2 and TRBJ2-1. Germline lookup yields CDR1 SGHAT and CDR2 FQNNGV. This CDR3 spans 13 amino acids. The CDR3 sequence: CASSLDRTNEQFF.

The rearrangement links TRBV7-9 to TRBJ2-1; the TRBD2 assignment by TCRdb is unverifiable without DNA. The CDR3 contains 16 residues. The germline CDR1 and CDR2 sequences are SEHNR and FQNEAQ (reference sequence). The CDR3 here is CASSFQVAGSYNEQFF.

V gene TRBV2 combines with J gene TRBJ1-5; lacking DNA, the TRBD1 call made by TCRdb goes unchecked. CDR1 and CDR2 from the germline V gene are SNHLY and FYNNEI. The CDR3 extends over 14 amino acids. The CDR3 is CASRGQASNQPQHF.

The chain joins TRBV5-8 to TRBJ2-5; TCRdb calls TRBD1, which cannot be checked without DNA. The CDR3 length is 14 residues. Per germline, CDR1 SGHTS and CDR2 YDEGEE. CDR3 amino acids: CASSLDGAKETQYF.

V and J are TRBV12-3 or TRBV12-4 and TRBJ2-1; lacking DNA, the TRBD2 call made by TCRdb goes unchecked. This CDR3 is 13 amino acids long. The CDR3 loop reads CASSDTRGAEQFF.

The chain carries TRBV3-1 and TRBJ1-2; with no DNA, the TCRdb D assignment of TRBD1 cannot be verified. This CDR3 is 15 amino acids long. Per the germline V gene, CDR1 is LGHDT and CDR2 is YNNKEL (reference sequence). CDR3 in amino acids: CASSQETGPLYGYTF. The whole variable domain, filled in from reference TRBV3-1 and TRBJ1-2, reads DTAVSQTPKYLVTQMGNDKSIKCEQNLGHDTMYWYKQDSKKFLKIMFSYNNKELIINETVPNRFSPKSPDKAHLNLHINSLELGDSAVYFCASSQETGPLYGYTFGSGTRLTVV.

This chain uses TRBV10-3 with TRBJ2-1; TCRdb's D gene call, TRBD1, goes unchecked for lack of DNA. The CDR3 runs 16 residues. Per the germline V gene, CDR1 is ENHRY and CDR2 is SYGVKD. The CDR3 is CAISESEGATYNEQFF.

J is TRBJ1-1 and V is TRBV20-1. Germline V gene data show CDR1 as DFQATT and CDR2 as SNEGSKA (reference sequence). The CDR3 runs 17 residues. CDR3: CSARATLGLRMNTEAFF.

The J gene is TRBJ2-1, the V gene TRBV19. This CDR3 is 13 amino acids long. Germline assignment: CDR1 LNHDA and CDR2 SQIVND (reference sequence). The CDR3 spells CASSLLKANEQFF.

The chain uses TRBV5-5 and TRBJ1-1. CDR3 length: 13 amino acids. Germline CDR1 reads SGHKS; CDR2 reads YYEKEE (reference sequence). The CDR3: CASSLVGKTEAFF. Based on the CDR3 plus reference TRBV5-5 and TRBJ1-1, the full variable domain is DAGVTQSPTHLIKTRGQQVTLRCSPISGHKSVSWYQQVLGQGPQFIFQYYEKEERGRGNFPDRFSARQFPNYSSELNVNALLLGDSALYLCASSLVGKTEAFFGQGTRLTVV.

The chain recombines TRBV5-6 with TRBJ2-2; TCRdb proposes TRBD2, but this gene call is untestable without DNA. This CDR3 region has 13 residues. The germline V gene has CDR1 SGHDT and CDR2 YYEEEE. This CDR3 is CASSRELGGELFF.

The chain joins TRBV7-2 to TRBJ2-7; the TRBD1 assignment by TCRdb is unverifiable without DNA. The CDR3 runs to 16 residues. Germline V lookup: CDR1 SGHTA, CDR2 FQGNSA. CDR3 sequence: CASSQQSRGYSYEQYF.

J is TRBJ2-7 and V is TRBV28; no DNA is available, so the TRBD2 call from TCRdb remains unchecked. Germline V gene data show CDR1 as MDHEN and CDR2 as SYDVKM. The CDR3 is made up of 15 amino acids. The chain's CDR3 is CASSLAGGPVSEQYF. Full variable domain (missing parts from reference TRBV28 and TRBJ2-7): DVKVTQSSRYLVKRTGEKVFLECVQDMDHENMFWYRQDPGLGLRLIYFSYDVKMKEKGDIPEGYSVSREKKERFSLILESASTNQTSMYLCASSLAGGPVSEQYFGPGTRLTVT.

CDR3 sequence reads: CASSPLPMNTEAFF. The chain couples TRBV28 to TRBJ1-1; as DNA is missing, the TRBD1 call by TCRdb cannot be tested. Germline V CDR1 and CDR2: MDHEN, SYDVKM. The CDR3 spans 14 residues.

V is TRBV5-1 and J is TRBJ2-2; TCRdb's D gene call, TRBD1, goes unchecked for lack of DNA. Germline V CDR1 and CDR2: SGHRS, YFSETQ. The CDR3 loop spans 15 amino acids. Here the CDR3 reads CASFDRGRGTGELFF.

The rearrangement links TRBV5-1 to TRBJ2-7; TCRdb picks TRBD2, but there is no DNA to check that call. Germline V CDR1 and CDR2: SGHRS, YFSETQ. This CDR3 region has 14 residues. The CDR3 sequence: CASSFTSGTREQYF.

The chain links TRBV7-9 to TRBJ1-2; TCRdb proposes TRBD1, but this gene call is untestable without DNA. Germline loops: CDR1 SEHNR, CDR2 FQNEAQ (reference sequence). This CDR3 spans 13 amino acids. The CDR3 here is CASSPLRGGGYTF.

J is TRBJ2-7 and V is TRBV5-1; as DNA is missing, the TRBD2 call by TCRdb cannot be tested. CDR3 size: 14 residues. Germline-derived CDR1 and CDR2 are SGHRS and YFSETQ. CDR3 amino acids: CASSPRLDRYEQYF.

V usage is TRBV5-1 and J usage is TRBJ2-3; the TRBD2 assignment by TCRdb is unverifiable without DNA. Germline lookup yields CDR1 SGHRS and CDR2 YFSETQ. The CDR3 is 15 amino acids. The CDR3 here is CASSLSGGGADTQYF. Full variable domain (rest looked up from reference TRBV5-1 and TRBJ2-3): KAGVTQTPRYLIKTRGQQVTLSCSPISGHRSVSWYQQTPGQGLQFLFEYFSETQRNKGNFPGRFSGRQFSNSRSEMNVSTLELGDSALYLCASSLSGGGADTQYFGPGTRLTVL.

The chain uses TRBV10-2 and TRBJ2-7; without DNA, the TCRdb call of TRBD2 cannot be checked. This CDR3 has 14 amino acids. Germline values: CDR1 WSHSY, CDR2 SAAADI. CDR3 region: CASSGIAGTYEQYF.

This chain's CDR3 is CASSLDGKKGTEAFF. The V gene is TRBV7-9, the J gene TRBJ1-1. Per germline, CDR1 SEHNR and CDR2 FQNEAQ (reference sequence). This CDR3 comprises 15 residues. The full variable domain, rest sourced from reference TRBV7-9 and TRBJ1-1, is DTGVSQNPRHKITKRGQNVTFRCDPISEHNRLYWYRQTLGQGPEFLTYFQNEAQLEKSRLLSDRFSAERPKGSFSTLEIQRTEQGDSAMYLCASSLDGKKGTEAFFGQGTRLTVV.

This chain connects TRBV24-1 to TRBJ2-1; as DNA is missing, the TRBD1 call by TCRdb cannot be tested. CDR3 length equals 16 residues. Germline lookup yields CDR1 KGHDR and CDR2 SFDVKD. The CDR3 region is CATSDQGQGASNEQFF.

This chain joins TRBV28 and TRBJ2-5; the D gene TCRdb calls, TRBD1, cannot be checked with no DNA. CDR1 and CDR2 from the germline V gene are MDHEN and SYDVKM. This CDR3 region has 16 residues. CDR3 sequence reads: CASSLRLPGRGETQYF.

V is TRBV20-1 and J is TRBJ2-1; with no DNA, the TCRdb D assignment of TRBD1 cannot be verified. The CDR3 contains 12 residues. CDR1 and CDR2 from the germline V gene are DFQATT and SNEGSKA (reference sequence). This CDR3 is CSRAGAEDEQFF.

The chain combines TRBV5-6 with TRBJ1-2. CDR1 is SGHDT, CDR2 YYEEEE, per germline. The CDR3 is made up of 13 amino acids. The CDR3: CASSLDAEYGYTF.

The chain carries TRBV20-1 and TRBJ2-3; TCRdb picks TRBD2, but there is no DNA to check that call. CDR1 is DFQATT and CDR2 is SNEGSKA in the germline V gene (reference sequence). This CDR3 comprises 16 residues. The CDR3 loop is CSARKPGRPTIDTQYF.

The chain recombines TRBV5-1 with TRBJ2-7; TCRdb lists TRBD2, though no DNA is available to test this call. The CDR3 has 14 residues. In germline, CDR1 is SGHRS, CDR2 YFSETQ. This CDR3 reads CASSLDGLSYEQYF.

The V call is TRBV7-9, the J call TRBJ1-6; TCRdb designates TRBD1, a call that cannot be tested without DNA. The CDR3 covers 16 residues. Germline lookup yields CDR1 SEHNR and CDR2 FQNEAQ (reference sequence). The CDR3 sequence is CASSSPTGKGDSPLHF.

The V gene is TRBV18, the J gene TRBJ2-3. This CDR3 has 15 amino acids. The germline gives CDR1 KGHSH, CDR2 LQKENI. CDR3 sequence reads: CASSPNTGSTDTQYF.